These T cell receptor beta chains were read from a single sample in a study of post-analysis software for immune sequencing data. TCRdb called the PCR reads again in MiXCR, with one record for every CDR3 protein. In the table there are about 540,000 distinct CDR3 sequences, around a third of which are singletons. Sample: blood. The receptors shown here come from a girl under 18 with multiple sclerosis. The CDR3 runs from the conserved cysteine through the conserved F or W. A D gene is named only where the DNA matches it firmly. The listing skips clone size in some rows; elsewhere it reads once, few, many or a size class.

j_call d_call clone_size v_call cdr3_nt cdr3_aa
TRBJ2-7 - few TRBV7-2 TGTGCCAGCTCGCACGGGGCAGTTCGGGAGCAGTACTTC CASSHGAVREQYF
TRBJ2-3 - few TRBV5-1 TGCGCCAGCAGTATAGCGGAGAGCACAGATACGCAGTATTTT CASSIAESTDTQYF
TRBJ2-1 - few TRBV9 TGTGCCGTCCGAAGGTCCTACAATGAGCAGTTCTTC CAVRRSYNEQFF
TRBJ1-6 TRBD1 - TRBV4-2 TGTGCCAGCAGCCAAGCGGTCGGCAGGGGGCTGAGGGATTCACCCCTCCACTTT CASSQAVGRGLRDSPLHF
TRBJ1-2 - many TRBV20-1 TGCAGTGCTAGTGGAGAGGGCTACACCTTC CSASGEGYTF
TRBJ2-7 TRBD1 few TRBV7-9 TGTGCCAGCAGCTTAGCGAACAGGACAGGACCTTACGAGCAGTACTTC CASSLANRTGPYEQYF
TRBJ2-5 - - TRBV3-1 TGTGCCAGCAGCCTGAGAGGGACGGAACAAGAGACCCAGTACTTC CASSLRGTEQETQYF
TRBJ1-1 - - TRBV29-1 TGCAGCGCGAAAACTTTAAGTAACACTGAAGCTTTCTTT CSAKTLSNTEAFF
TRBJ2-4 - - TRBV5-4 TGTGCCAGCAGCAAAGACTTGAAAGGGCACATTCAGTACTTC CASSKDLKGHIQYF
TRBJ2-5 - few TRBV20-1 TGCAGTGCTATCAGGGGTGTCCAAGAGACCCAGTACTTC CSAIRGVQETQYF
TRBJ1-2 - - TRBV25-1 TGTGCCAGCAGTGAAAACCACTATGGCTACACCTTC CASSENHYGYTF
TRBJ1-1 - - TRBV2 TGTGCCAGCAGTGAATACAGTTTGAACACTGAAGCTTTCTTT CASSEYSLNTEAFF
TRBJ2-5 TRBD2 - TRBV15 TGTGCCACCCCTGCGGGGGTCCAAGAGACCCAGTACTTC CATPAGVQETQYF
TRBJ2-6 - - TRBV29-1 TGCAGCGCAAAGGACTCTGGGGCCAACGTCCTGACTTTC CSAKDSGANVLTF
TRBJ1-1 - - TRBV3-1 TGTGCCAGCAGCCAAGGCGGGAACAGGATCGCTTTCTTT CASSQGGNRIAFF
TRBJ2-1 - - TRBV20-1 TGCAGTGCTCTATTGGACAGAGTCTACAATGAGCAGTTCTTC CSALLDRVYNEQFF
TRBJ2-1 TRBD2 few TRBV11-1 TGTGCCAGCAGCTCTCCGCGGGGGGCAGTGAATGAGCAGTTCTTC CASSSPRGAVNEQFF
TRBJ2-7 TRBD2 - TRBV20-1 TGCAGTGCTCTCGCTAGCGGCTCCTACAGCGAGCAGTACTTC CSALASGSYSEQYF
TRBJ2-3 - few TRBV5-1 TGCGCCAGCAGCCCCCGGACGGTCGATACGCAGTATTTT CASSPRTVDTQYF
TRBJ1-2 - - TRBV12-3/TRBV12-4 TGTGCCAGCACCGGGACACCTAAAGCTTCCTATGGCTACACCTTC CASTGTPKASYGYTF
TRBJ2-7 - - TRBV20-1 TGCAGTGCAGTCCGGGACGGGTTCGAGCAGTACTTC CSAVRDGFEQYF
TRBJ2-3 TRBD2 few TRBV5-6 TGTGCCAGCAGCTTTGCGGGGGGGCGGGATACGCAGTATTTT CASSFAGGRDTQYF
TRBJ2-7 TRBD1 - TRBV2 TGTGCCAGCAGTGAAGCGCCAGGGGGCAACTACGAGCAGTACTTC CASSEAPGGNYEQYF
TRBJ1-2 - few TRBV24-1 TGTGCCACCAGTGATTTGCGGACGGACTATGGCTACACCTTC CATSDLRTDYGYTF